These 5 T cell receptor beta chains were sequenced from one sample in a study of graft-versus-host responses after intestinal transplantation. Their recognized antigens are unknown. Sequencing used immunoSEQ multiplex PCR; TCRdb keeps in-frame clones, though not all of them. The repertoire holds around 100,000 clones, more than 85% seen once, with 1.2% in the top ten. The input for sequencing was unstimulated CD8+ T cells sorted from spleen or lymph node cells, taken before intestinal transplant. Source of these receptors: a human donor who received an intestinal transplant.

This rearrangement joins TRBV6-1 to TRBJ1-1, with D hard to call. V was cut by 2 bases and J by 6 bases, with 13 bases left in between. Germline CDR1 is MNHNS and CDR2 is SASEGT. The CDR3 has 14 amino acids. This CDR3 reads CASSETFTSAEAFF. CDR3 bases: TGTGCCAGCAGTGAAACCTTTACGAGCGCTGAAGCTTTCTTT.

V and J are TRBV28 and TRBJ2-2, with 7 bases lining up with TRBD2. The CDR3 runs to 16 residues. V lost 6 bases to trimming and J lost 6 bases; unmatched junction nucleotides: 13. Germline lookup yields CDR1 MDHEN and CDR2 SYDVKM. The CDR3 protein is CASSSLGRAVSGELFF. CDR3 coding DNA: TGTGCCAGCAGCTCACTTGGGAGGGCAGTTTCCGGGGAGCTGTTTTTT. Full variable domain (rest looked up from reference TRBV28 and TRBJ2-2): DVKVTQSSRYLVKRTGEKVFLECVQDMDHENMFWYRQDPGLGLRLIYFSYDVKMKEKGDIPEGYSVSREKKERFSLILESASTNQTSMYLCASSSLGRAVSGELFFGEGSRLTVL.

The V call is TRBV5-4, the J call TRBJ2-7; tentatively, D is TRBD1 (5 bases). This CDR3 region has 14 residues. Germline lookup yields CDR1 SGHNT and CDR2 YYREEE (reference sequence). V was clipped by 3 bases and J by 7 bases, with 17 bases between them. CDR3 DNA sequence: TGTGCCAGCAGCTCAACAGGACGGAAGTTTGAGCAGTACTTC. It specifies CASSSTGRKFEQYF.

The rearrangement joins TRBV9 to TRBJ1-1; D gene uncertain. V was shortened by 2 bases and J by 1 base, with 9 bases between the two germline ends. Germline V gene data show CDR1 as SGDLS and CDR2 as YYNGEE. The CDR3 is 14 amino acids. The CDR3, as DNA: TGTGCCAGCAGCGTCAGGTGGGAGAACACTGAAGCTTTCTTT. As protein: CASSVRWENTEAFF. The full variable domain, its missing parts supplied by reference TRBV9 and TRBJ1-1, is DSGVTQTPKHLITATGQRVTLRCSPRSGDLSVYWYQQSLDQGLQFLIQYYNGEERAKGNILERFSAQQFPDLHSELNLSSLELGDSALYFCASSVRWENTEAFFGQGTRLTVV.

The CDR3 DNA sequence: TGTGCCAGCAGTGCGGACAGGGGGGATGGCTACACCTTC. This gives the protein CASSADRGDGYTF. This sequence joins TRBV6-1 and TRBJ1-2, with 10 bases lining up with TRBD1. Germline V lookup: CDR1 MNHNS, CDR2 SASEGT. The CDR3 covers 13 residues. Unmatched junction bases numbered 2, after V lost 4 bases and J lost 6 bases.